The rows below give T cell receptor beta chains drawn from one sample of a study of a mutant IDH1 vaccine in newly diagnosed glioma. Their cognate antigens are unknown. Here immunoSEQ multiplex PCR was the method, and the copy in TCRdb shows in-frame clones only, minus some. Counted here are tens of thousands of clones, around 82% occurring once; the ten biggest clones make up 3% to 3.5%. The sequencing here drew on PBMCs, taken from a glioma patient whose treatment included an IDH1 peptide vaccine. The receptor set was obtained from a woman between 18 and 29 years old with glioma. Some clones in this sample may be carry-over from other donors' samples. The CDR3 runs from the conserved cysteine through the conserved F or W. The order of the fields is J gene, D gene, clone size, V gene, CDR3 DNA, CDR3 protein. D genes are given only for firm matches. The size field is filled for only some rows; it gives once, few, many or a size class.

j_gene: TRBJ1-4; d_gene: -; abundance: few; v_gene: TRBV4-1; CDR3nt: TGCGCCAGCAGCCCCACCGGAGCGGAGAATGAAAAACTGTTTTTT; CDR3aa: CASSPTGAENEKLFF
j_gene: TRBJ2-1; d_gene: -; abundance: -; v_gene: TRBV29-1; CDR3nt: TGCAGCGTAAGTCAGGGCAGGTTCAATGAGCAGTTCTTC; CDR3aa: CSVSQGRFNEQFF
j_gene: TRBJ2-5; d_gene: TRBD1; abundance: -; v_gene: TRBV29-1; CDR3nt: TGCAGCGTTGAGTTAGGACAGGTCCAAGAGACCCAGTACTTC; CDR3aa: CSVELGQVQETQYF
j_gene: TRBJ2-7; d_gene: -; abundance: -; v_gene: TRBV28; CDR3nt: TGTGCCAGCAGTCGGGACTCCGACGAGCAGTACTTC; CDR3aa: CASSRDSDEQYF
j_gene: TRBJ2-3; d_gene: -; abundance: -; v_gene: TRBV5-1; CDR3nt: TGCGCCAGCAGCTTGGCGCTTGGGGACACAGATACGCAGTATTTT; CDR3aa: CASSLALGDTDTQYF
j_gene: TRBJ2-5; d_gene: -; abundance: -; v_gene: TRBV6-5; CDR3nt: TGTGCCAGCGGACCACCCTTGGAGACCCAGTACTTC; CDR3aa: CASGPPLETQYF
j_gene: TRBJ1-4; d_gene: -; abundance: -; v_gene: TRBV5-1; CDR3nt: TGCGCCAGCAGCTTGGAAATAGGGAACGTAAAACTGTTTTTT; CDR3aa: CASSLEIGNVKLFF
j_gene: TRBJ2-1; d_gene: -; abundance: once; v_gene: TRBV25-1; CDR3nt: TGTGCCAGCAGTCCTCTCGGGCGGGGAAATGAGCAGTTCTTC; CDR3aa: CASSPLGRGNEQFF
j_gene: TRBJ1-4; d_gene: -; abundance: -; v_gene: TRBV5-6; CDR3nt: TGTGCCAGCAGCTTCCAAACAGGGCATCGGTGGGCAACTAATGAAAAACTGTTTTTT; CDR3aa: CASSFQTGHRWATNEKLFF
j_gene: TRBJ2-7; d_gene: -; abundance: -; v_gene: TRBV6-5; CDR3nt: TGTGCCAGCAGTAACCTGAGGGAGCAGTACTTC; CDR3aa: CASSNLREQYF
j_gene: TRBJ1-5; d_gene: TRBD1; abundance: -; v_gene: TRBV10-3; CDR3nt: TGTGCCATCAGTGCCGCTGGACAGGTGGGAAATCAGCCCCAGCATTTT; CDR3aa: CAISAAGQVGNQPQHF
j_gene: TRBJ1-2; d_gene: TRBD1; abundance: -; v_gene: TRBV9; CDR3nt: TGTGCCAGCAGCGTAGCCCGCGACAGGGGGGATGACTATGGCTACACCTTC; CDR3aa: CASSVARDRGDDYGYTF
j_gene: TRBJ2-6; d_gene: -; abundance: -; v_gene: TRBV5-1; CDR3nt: TGCGCCAGCGCTCGACAAGAGGTAGGCTCTGGGGCCAACGTCCTGACTTTC; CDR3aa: CASARQEVGSGANVLTF
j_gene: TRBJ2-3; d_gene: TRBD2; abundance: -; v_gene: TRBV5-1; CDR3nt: TGCGCCAGCAGCTTGGGCCCGGCGGGAGCAGGGACAGATACGCAGTATTTT; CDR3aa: CASSLGPAGAGTDTQYF
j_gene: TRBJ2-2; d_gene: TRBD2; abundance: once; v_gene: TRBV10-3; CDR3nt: TGTGCCATCAGTGAGTCCCTAGCGGGGGTGACGAACACCGGGGAGCTGTTTTTT; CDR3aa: CAISESLAGVTNTGELFF
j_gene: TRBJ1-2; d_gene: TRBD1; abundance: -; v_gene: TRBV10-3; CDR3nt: TGTGCCATCAAGGGACAGGGGGACTATGGCTACACCTTC; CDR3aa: CAIKGQGDYGYTF
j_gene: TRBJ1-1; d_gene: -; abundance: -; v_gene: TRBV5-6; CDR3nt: TGTGCCAGCAGCTTGGAACCCACCAACACTGAAGCTTTCTTT; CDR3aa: CASSLEPTNTEAFF
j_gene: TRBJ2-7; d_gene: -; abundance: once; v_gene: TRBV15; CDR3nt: TGTGCCACCAGCAGAGTTGGGGTGTTCGACGAGCAGTACTTC; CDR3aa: CATSRVGVFDEQYF
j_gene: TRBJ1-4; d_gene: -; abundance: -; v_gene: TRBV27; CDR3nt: TGTGCCAGCAGTTTAGGGGGCCAGATCACTATAAACTCTAATGAAAAACTGTTTTTT; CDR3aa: CASSLGGQITINSNEKLFF
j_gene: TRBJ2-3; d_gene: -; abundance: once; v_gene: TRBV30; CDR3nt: TGTGCCTGGGCGGGACTTTGGGGAGATACGCAGTATTTT; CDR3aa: CAWAGLWGDTQYF
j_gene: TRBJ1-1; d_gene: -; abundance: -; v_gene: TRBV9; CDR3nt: TGTGCCAGCAGCCCCAGGACAGCGGACACTGAAGCTTTCTTT; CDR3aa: CASSPRTADTEAFF
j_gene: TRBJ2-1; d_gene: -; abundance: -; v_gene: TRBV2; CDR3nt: TGTGCCAGCAGTGAACGTGGCGCCTCCTACAATGAGCAGTTCTTC; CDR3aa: CASSERGASYNEQFF
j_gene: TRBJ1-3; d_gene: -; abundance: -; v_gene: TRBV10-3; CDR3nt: TGTGCCATCAGTGCGGGCGTGAACACCATATATTTT; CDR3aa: CAISAGVNTIYF
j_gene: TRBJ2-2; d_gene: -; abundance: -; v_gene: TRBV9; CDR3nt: TGTGCCAGCAGCGTCACAGGGACCGGGGAGCTGTTTTTT; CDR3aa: CASSVTGTGELFF
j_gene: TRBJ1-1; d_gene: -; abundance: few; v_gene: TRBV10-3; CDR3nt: TGTGCCATCACCGAAAGGGTGAACACTGAAGCTTTCTTT; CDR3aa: CAITERVNTEAFF